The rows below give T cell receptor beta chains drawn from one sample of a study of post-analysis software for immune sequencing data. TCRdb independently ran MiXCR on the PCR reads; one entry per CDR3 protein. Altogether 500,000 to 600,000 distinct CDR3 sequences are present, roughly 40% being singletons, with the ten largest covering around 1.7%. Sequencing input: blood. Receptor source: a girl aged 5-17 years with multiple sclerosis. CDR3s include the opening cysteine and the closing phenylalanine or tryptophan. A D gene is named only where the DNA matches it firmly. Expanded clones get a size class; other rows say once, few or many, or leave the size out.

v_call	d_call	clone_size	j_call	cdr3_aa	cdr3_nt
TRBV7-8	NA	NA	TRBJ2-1	CASSLGSTAPINEQFF	TGTGCCAGCAGCTTAGGATCAACGGCCCCAATCAATGAGCAGTTCTTC
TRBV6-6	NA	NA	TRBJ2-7	CASSYSQEDEQYF	TGTGCCAGCAGTTACTCCCAGGAGGACGAGCAGTACTTC
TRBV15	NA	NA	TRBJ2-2	CATSSITGNAGELFF	TGTGCCACCAGCTCAATCACAGGGAATGCCGGGGAGCTGTTTTTT
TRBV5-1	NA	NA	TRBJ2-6	CASSLLKSGANVLTF	TGCGCCAGCAGCTTGCTAAAATCTGGGGCCAACGTCCTGACTTTC
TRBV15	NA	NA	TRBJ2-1	CATSRDRRNEQFF	TGTGCCACCAGCAGAGATAGACGGAATGAGCAGTTCTTC
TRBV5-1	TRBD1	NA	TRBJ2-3	CASSIGQDTDTQYF	TGCGCCAGCAGCATTGGACAGGACACAGATACGCAGTATTTT
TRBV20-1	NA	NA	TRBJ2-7	CSARNGFYEQYF	TGCAGTGCTAGGAACGGTTTCTACGAGCAGTACTTC
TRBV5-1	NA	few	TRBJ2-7	CASSFYDEQYF	TGCGCCAGCAGCTTCTATGACGAGCAGTACTTC
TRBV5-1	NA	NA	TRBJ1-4	CASSLTAGVDEKLFF	TGCGCCAGCAGCTTGACCGCAGGGGTGGATGAAAAACTGTTTTTT
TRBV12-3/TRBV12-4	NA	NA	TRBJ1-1	CASSRGVTEAFF	TGTGCCAGCAGCCGTGGAGTGACTGAAGCTTTCTTT
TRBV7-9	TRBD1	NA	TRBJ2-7	CASTRSGQGSYEQYF	TGTGCCAGCACCCGATCGGGACAGGGTTCCTACGAGCAGTACTTC
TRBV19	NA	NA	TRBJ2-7	CASSIYWQGEDEQYF	TGTGCCAGTAGTATATACTGGCAGGGGGAGGACGAGCAGTACTTC
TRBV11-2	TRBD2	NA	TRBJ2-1	CASSFELAGDGNEQFF	TGTGCCAGCAGCTTCGAACTAGCGGGAGACGGGAATGAGCAGTTCTTC
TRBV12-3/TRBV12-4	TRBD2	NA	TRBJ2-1	CASSLRLAAPYNEQFF	TGTGCCAGCAGCCTCCGGCTAGCGGCTCCCTACAATGAGCAGTTCTTC
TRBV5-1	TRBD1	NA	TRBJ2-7	CASSGGQGFTYEQYF	TGCGCCAGCAGCGGCGGACAGGGTTTTACCTACGAGCAGTACTTC
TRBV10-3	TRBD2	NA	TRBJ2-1	CAISGTSRLYNEQFF	TGTGCCATCAGCGGGACTAGCCGATTATACAATGAGCAGTTCTTC
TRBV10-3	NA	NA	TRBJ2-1	CAISVNDNEQFF	TGTGCCATCAGTGTCAATGACAATGAGCAGTTCTTC
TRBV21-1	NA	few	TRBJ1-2	CASSKEGGYTF	TGTGCCAGCAGCAAAGAGGGTGGCTACACCTTC
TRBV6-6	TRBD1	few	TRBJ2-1	CASRTRQGTYNEQFF	TGTGCCAGCAGAACGAGACAGGGGACCTACAATGAGCAGTTCTTC
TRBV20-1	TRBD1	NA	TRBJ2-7	CSALRGDSSSYEQYF	TGCAGTGCTCTCAGAGGGGACAGCTCTTCCTACGAGCAGTACTTC
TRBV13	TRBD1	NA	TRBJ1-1	CASSFYSGTGWTEAFF	TGTGCCAGCAGCTTCTACTCCGGGACAGGGTGGACTGAAGCTTTCTTT
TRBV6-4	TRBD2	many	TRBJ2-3	CASSPGLAGSDTQYF	TGTGCCAGCAGCCCCGGGCTAGCGGGGTCAGATACGCAGTATTTT
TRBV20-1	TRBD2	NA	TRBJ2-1	CSASIAGGPYNEQFF	TGCAGTGCTAGTATCGCGGGGGGGCCTTACAATGAGCAGTTCTTC
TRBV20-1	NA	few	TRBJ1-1	CSARVTIQGDTEAFF	TGCAGTGCTAGAGTAACTATCCAAGGGGACACTGAAGCTTTCTTT
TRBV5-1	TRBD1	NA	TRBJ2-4	CASSTGGLAKNIQYF	TGCGCCAGCTCGACAGGGGGCCTAGCCAAAAACATTCAGTACTTC
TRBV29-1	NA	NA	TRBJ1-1	CSVAKRQVGTEAFF	TGCAGCGTTGCCAAAAGACAGGTGGGCACTGAAGCTTTCTTT
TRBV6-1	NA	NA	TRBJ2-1	CASSERRRLELLEQFF	TGTGCCAGCAGTGAACGAAGGAGACTAGAGTTACTTGAGCAGTTCTTC
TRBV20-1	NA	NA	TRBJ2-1	CSARDLLLPNNEQFF	TGCAGTGCTAGAGATTTATTACTACCTAACAATGAGCAGTTCTTC
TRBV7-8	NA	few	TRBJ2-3	CASSPFRGEYTDTQYF	TGTGCCAGCAGCCCTTTCAGGGGAGAATACACAGATACGCAGTATTTT
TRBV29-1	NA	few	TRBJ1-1	CSLRGDDRTEAFF	TGCAGCTTGAGGGGGGACGATCGGACTGAAGCTTTCTTT
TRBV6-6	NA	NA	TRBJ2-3	CASSGRDTQYF	TGTGCCAGCAGCGGGAGAGATACGCAGTATTTT
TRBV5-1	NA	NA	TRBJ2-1	CASSPWTLSYNEQFF	TGCGCCAGCAGTCCCTGGACACTCTCCTACAATGAGCAGTTCTTC
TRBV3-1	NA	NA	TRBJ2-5	CASSQALASPETQYF	TGTGCCAGCAGCCAAGCCTTGGCTAGCCCAGAGACCCAGTACTTC
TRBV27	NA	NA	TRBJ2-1	CASSTGRGYNEQFF	TGTGCCAGCAGTACGGGTCGTGGGTACAATGAGCAGTTCTTC
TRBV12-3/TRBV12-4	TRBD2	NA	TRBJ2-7	CASSLSNSGVRYEQYF	TGTGCCAGCAGTTTAAGTAATAGCGGGGTCCGTTACGAGCAGTACTTC
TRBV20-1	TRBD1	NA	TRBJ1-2	CSARDREEANYGYTF	TGCAGTGCTAGGGACAGGGAAGAAGCTAACTATGGCTACACCTTC
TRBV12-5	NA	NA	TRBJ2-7	CASGLVTGPAVGEQYF	TGTGCTAGTGGTTTGGTCACAGGGCCCGCAGTGGGCGAGCAGTACTTC
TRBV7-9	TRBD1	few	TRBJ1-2	CASSRQGLRTGSGYTF	TGTGCCAGCAGCCGTCAGGGTTTACGGACAGGGTCCGGCTACACCTTC
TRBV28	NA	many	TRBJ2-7	CASGTGGFYEQYF	TGTGCCAGTGGGACTGGCGGGTTCTACGAGCAGTACTTC
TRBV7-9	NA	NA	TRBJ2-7	CASSHAKGQSYYEQYF	TGTGCCAGCAGCCACGCCAAAGGACAGAGCTATTACGAGCAGTACTTC
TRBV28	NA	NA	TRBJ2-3	CASSLDYGDGTNTDTQYF	TGTGCCAGCAGTTTAGACTACGGAGACGGAACTAACACAGATACGCAGTATTTT
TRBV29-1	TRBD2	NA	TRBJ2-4	CSVVRLAGGTQDTQYF	TGCAGCGTTGTACGTCTAGCGGGGGGGACGCAAGACACCCAGTACTTC
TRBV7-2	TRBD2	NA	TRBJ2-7	CASSELAGGLSGEQYF	TGTGCCAGCAGCGAACTAGCGGGGGGCCTATCGGGCGAGCAGTACTTC
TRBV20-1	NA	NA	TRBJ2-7	CSASEDSYNEQYF	TGCAGTGCCAGCGAGGACAGCTACAATGAGCAGTACTTC
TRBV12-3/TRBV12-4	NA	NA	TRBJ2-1	CASSWARDFSYNEQFF	TGTGCCAGCAGTTGGGCGCGGGATTTCTCCTACAATGAGCAGTTCTTC
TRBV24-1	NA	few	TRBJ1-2	CATSDQGHYYGYTF	TGTGCCACCAGTGACCAGGGACACTACTATGGCTACACCTTC
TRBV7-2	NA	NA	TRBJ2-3	CVSSPRDSSVGTQYF	TGTGTCAGCAGCCCCCGGGACTCCAGTGTCGGAACGCAGTATTTT
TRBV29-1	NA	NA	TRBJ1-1	CSVEVPGTEAFF	TGCAGCGTTGAAGTTCCGGGGACTGAAGCTTTCTTT